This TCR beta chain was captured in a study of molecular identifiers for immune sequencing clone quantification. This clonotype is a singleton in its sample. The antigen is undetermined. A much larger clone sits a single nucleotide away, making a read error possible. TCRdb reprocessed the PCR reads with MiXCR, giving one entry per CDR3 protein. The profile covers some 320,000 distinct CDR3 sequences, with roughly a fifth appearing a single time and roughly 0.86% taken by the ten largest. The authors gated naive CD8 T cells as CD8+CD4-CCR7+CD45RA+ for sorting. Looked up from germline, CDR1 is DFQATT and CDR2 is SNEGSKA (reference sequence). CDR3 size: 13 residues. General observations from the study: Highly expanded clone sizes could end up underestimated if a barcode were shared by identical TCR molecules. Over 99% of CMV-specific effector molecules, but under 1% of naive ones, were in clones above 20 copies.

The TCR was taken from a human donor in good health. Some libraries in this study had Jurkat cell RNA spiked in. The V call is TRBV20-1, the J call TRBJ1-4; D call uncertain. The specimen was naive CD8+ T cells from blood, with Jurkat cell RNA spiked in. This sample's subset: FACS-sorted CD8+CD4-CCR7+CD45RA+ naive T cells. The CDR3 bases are TGCAATGCTAGAGCCCAGGAGGAAGAAAAACTGTTTTTT. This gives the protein CNARAQEEEKLFF.